This T cell receptor (beta chain) was captured by sequencing in a study of blood T cell repertoires in COVID-19. Study summary: Acute and convalescent COVID-19 samples came from the United States, Italy and Spain. T cells, B-cell-depleted T cells, or PBMCs supplied cDNA or gDNA.

The CDR3 covers 15 residues. Trimming left V 3 bases short and J 1 base short, with 10 bases between. Germline V gene data show CDR1 as LNHNV and CDR2 as YYDKDF (reference sequence). Original data processing: The authors estimated nucleated cell counts from reference gene primer amplification. The assay was immunoSEQ multiplex PCR, and TCRdb's table has in-frame clones only and misses some. From that table come the V and J calls and clone size; the DNA was used to work out D and trimming. The sample lists about 150,000 clones, 75% to 90% occurring once. The sequence was collected from a woman in her 70s with acute or convalescent COVID-19. The chain links TRBV15 to TRBJ1-3; TRBD1 might be the D (6 bases). The specimen was peripheral blood. As DNA, the CDR3 is TGTGCCACCAGCAGTGATACAGGGTCTGGAAACACCATATATTTT. It is translated as CATSSDTGSGNTIYF.